This T cell receptor (beta chain) emerged from a study of CD8+ T cells in alopecia areata (dated by TCRdb to 2016 to 2019). At the level of the whole study: The treated patients took part in an open-label pilot trial in which moderate-to-severe alopecia areata was treated with oral tofacitinib at 5 to 10 mg twice daily. Patients received tofacitinib for 6 to 18 months and were then followed off drug for 6 months to check for delayed response and recurrence. In treated patients, disease severity was measured using the SALT score, which gives the percentage of scalp surface area affected. In both human patients and the C3H/HeJ mouse model, the study applied high-throughput TCRbeta sequencing to look at T cell clonal expansion in alopecia areata. Scalp tissue and sorted CD4+ and CD8+ peripheral blood T cells from patchy and totalis/universalis alopecia areata patients and from healthy controls were covered by human TCRbeta sequencing. Tofacitinib-treated patients had biopsies at baseline and at 4 and 24 weeks of treatment, with a later scalp biopsy in several patients. Clonality in the scalp was compared among normal scalp (n=4), patchy alopecia areata scalp (n=8), and alopecia totalis/universalis scalp (n=8). RNA was extracted with the PAXgene miRNA kit for fixed scalp, the miRNeasy kit for PBMCs, and the RNeasy kit for mouse skin. immunoSEQ multiplex PCR using 35 Vbeta forward primers and 13 Jbeta reverse primers was used to amplify TCRbeta CDR3 regions. Study-wide findings and limitations: Higher clonality and more expanded CD8+ clones were observed in lesional scalp than in normal scalp, particularly in alopecia totalis/universalis, a finding suggestive of antigenic drive. The treated cohort was small, with a single nonresponder, so links between baseline CD8+ expansion and response need larger studies. With tofacitinib, both scalp clonality and the number of expanded CD8+ clones among the top 100 scalp clones went down significantly. Unlike mouse skin, which is dominated by gammadelta T cells, normal human skin has resident alphabeta T cells that are also sequenced, and this complicates analysis of the scalp TCR repertoire. TCR sequences shared between patients were less clear than in mice, possibly partly because of HLA diversity in the patient population. Many expanded lesional clones were found to persist in scalp and blood during tofacitinib treatment, and relapse after treatment cessation may be partly explained by this persistence.

Library preparation employed the immunoSEQ multiplex PCR assay. RNA was extracted from all samples and reverse transcribed into cDNA as template for TCR sequencing. SuperScript III was used for first-strand cDNA synthesis, primed with a 2:1 mix of oligo-dT and random hexamers. Amplification bias was assessed with a synthetic immune receptor repertoire, and residual bias was removed computationally. The authors processed their data as follows. Raw reads were preprocessed to remove errors, and CDR3 was defined according to IMGT conventions as the region from the conserved cysteine to phenylalanine. To get clonality, Shannon entropy was normalized by log2 of the number of productive unique TCRs and the result was subtracted from 1. Scalp TCRbeta sequences were cross-referenced with sorted blood CD4 and CD8 repertoires so that the CD4 or CD8 identity of scalp clones could be inferred. Entries here come from immuneACCESS through TCRdb and include only in-frame sequences with V and J called. Some clones fail to appear in such tables; in the studies checked, an unresolved V gene covers under half of the shortfall, and the cause of the remainder is unknown. V and J calls and clone size follow that table, whereas D and trimming were derived from the DNA. Across this sample there are 200,000 or so clones, with roughly two fifths seen only once. Of the sample, about 0.48% falls within the top ten clones.

There are a few counts of this clone. There is no known antigen for this receptor. No base-level quality is on record; no much larger clone is a single base apart. Per the publication, the treatment or condition label means: oral pan-JAK inhibitor, 5-10 mg twice daily. From alopecia areata patients, peripheral blood was collected along with lesional scalp punch biopsies. PBMCs were isolated by density centrifugation and stained for CD3, CD4 and CD8, and CD4+ and CD8+ T cells were sorted on a FACSAria. The TCR sequence derives from a human donor with alopecia areata. The input for sequencing was CD4+ T cells sorted from blood, taken between weeks 30 and 35, from a patient treated with tofacitinib.

This receptor carries the CDR3 CASSENNYEQYF. At the DNA level, the sequence is TGTGCCAGCAGTGAAAATAATTACGAGCAGTACTTC. This chain joins TRBV25-1 to TRBJ2-7, with no confidently assigned D gene. CDR1 is given as MGHDK and CDR2 as SYGVNS, both from the germline V gene. The V and J ends are trimmed by 2 bases and 4 bases, leaving 6 bases between them. From the cysteine through the phenylalanine, the CDR3 covers 12 amino acids. This entry keeps only the CDR3 DNA: 36 bases, framed from base 1.